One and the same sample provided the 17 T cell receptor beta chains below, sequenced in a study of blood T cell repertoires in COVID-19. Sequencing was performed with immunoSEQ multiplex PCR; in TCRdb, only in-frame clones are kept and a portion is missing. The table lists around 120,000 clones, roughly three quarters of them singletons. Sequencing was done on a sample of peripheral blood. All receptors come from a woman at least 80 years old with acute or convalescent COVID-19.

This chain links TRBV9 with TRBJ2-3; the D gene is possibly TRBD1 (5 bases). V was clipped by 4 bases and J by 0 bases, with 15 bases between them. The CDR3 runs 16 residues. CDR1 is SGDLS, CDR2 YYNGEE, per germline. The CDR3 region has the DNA TGTGCCAGCAGCCCTCAAGGGGATTTTAGCACAGATACGCAGTATTTT. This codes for CASSPQGDFSTDTQYF. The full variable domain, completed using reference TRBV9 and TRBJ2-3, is DSGVTQTPKHLITATGQRVTLRCSPRSGDLSVYWYQQSLDQGLQFLIQYYNGEERAKGNILERFSAQQFPDLHSELNLSSLELGDSALYFCASSPQGDFSTDTQYFGPGTRLTVL.

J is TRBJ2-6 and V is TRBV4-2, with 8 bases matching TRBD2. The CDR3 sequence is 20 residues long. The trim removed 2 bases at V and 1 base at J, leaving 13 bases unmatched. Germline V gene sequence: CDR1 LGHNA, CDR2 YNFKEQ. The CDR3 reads CASSQRTSKGEVSGANVLTF. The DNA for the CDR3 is TGTGCCAGCAGCCAAAGGACTAGCAAAGGGGAGGTGTCTGGGGCCAACGTCCTGACTTTC.

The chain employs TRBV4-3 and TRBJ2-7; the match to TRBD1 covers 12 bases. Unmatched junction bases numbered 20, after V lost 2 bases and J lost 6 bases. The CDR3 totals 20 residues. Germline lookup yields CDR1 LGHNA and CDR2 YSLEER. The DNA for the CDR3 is TGCGCCAGCAGCCAACGAGCCCGGGACAGGGGGCAACAGCCCCTGCTCGAGCAGTACTTC. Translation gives CASSQRARDRGQQPLLEQYF.

The CDR3 DNA follows: TGCAGCGTTGAAATCCAGGGGTACGGGGCCAACGTCCTGACTTTC. Its protein is CSVEIQGYGANVLTF. V and J are TRBV29-1 and TRBJ2-6, with a tentative D call TRBD1 (6 bases). Germline V gene sequence: CDR1 SQVTM, CDR2 ANQGSEA. Trimming took 2 bases from V and 4 from J, leaving 12 bases between them. This CDR3 spans 15 amino acids.

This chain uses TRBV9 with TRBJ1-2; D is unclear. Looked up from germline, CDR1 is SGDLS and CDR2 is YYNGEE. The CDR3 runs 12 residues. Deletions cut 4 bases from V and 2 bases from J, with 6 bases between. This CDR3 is CASSLQNYGYTF. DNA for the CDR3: TGTGCCAGCAGCTTACAGAACTATGGCTACACCTTC.

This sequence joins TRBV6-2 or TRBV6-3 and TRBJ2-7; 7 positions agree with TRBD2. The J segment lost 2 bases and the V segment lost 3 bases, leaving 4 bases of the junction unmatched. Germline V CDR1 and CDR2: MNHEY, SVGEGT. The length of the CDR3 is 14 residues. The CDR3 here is CASSYLGGAYEQYF. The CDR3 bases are TGTGCCAGCAGTTATTTGGGGGGGGCCTACGAGCAGTACTTC.

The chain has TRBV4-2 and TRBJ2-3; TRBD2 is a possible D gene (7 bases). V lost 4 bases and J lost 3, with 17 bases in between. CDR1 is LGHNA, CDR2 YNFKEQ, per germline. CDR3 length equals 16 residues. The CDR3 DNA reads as TGTGCCAGCAGCCCAGGGGAGGGCGCGAGAACAGATACGCAGTATTTT. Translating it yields CASSPGEGARTDTQYF.

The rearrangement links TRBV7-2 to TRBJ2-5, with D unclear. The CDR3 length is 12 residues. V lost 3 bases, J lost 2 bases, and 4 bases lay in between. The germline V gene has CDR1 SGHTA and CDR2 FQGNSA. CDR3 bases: TGTGCCAGCAGCTTCAGTCAAGAGACCCAGTACTTC. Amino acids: CASSFSQETQYF.

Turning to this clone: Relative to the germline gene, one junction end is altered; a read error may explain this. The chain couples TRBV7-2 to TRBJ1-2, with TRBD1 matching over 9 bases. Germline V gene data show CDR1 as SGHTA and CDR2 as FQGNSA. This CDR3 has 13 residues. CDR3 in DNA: TGTGCCAGCAGCCCCGGACAGGGGTGGGACTGCTCCTTC. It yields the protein CASSPGQGWDCSF.

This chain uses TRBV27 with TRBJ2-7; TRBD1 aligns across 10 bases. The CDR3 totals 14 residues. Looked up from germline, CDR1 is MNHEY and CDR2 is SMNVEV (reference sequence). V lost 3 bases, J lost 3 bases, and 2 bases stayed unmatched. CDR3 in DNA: TGTGCCAGCAGTTTTGGACAGGGGGGCTACGAGCAGTACTTC. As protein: CASSFGQGGYEQYF.

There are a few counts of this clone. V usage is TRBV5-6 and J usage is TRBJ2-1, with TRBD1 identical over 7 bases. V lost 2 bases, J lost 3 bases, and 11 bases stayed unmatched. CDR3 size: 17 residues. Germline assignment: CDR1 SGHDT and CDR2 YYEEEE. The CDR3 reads CASSLGVRGGYYNEQFF. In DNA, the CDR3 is TGTGCCAGCAGCTTAGGGGTAAGAGGGGGCTACTACAATGAGCAGTTCTTC.

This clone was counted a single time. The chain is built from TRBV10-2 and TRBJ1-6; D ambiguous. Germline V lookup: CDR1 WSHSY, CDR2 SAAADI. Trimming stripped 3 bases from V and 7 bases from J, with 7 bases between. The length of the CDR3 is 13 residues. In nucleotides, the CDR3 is TGCGCCAGCAGTGATGATGCGAATTCACCCCTCCACTTT. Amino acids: CASSDDANSPLHF.

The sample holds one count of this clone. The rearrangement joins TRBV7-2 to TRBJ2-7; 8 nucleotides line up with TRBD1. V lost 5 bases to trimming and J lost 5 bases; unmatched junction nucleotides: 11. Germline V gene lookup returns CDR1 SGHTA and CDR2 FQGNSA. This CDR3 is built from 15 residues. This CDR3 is CASSPRYGQGHEQYF. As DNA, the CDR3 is TGTGCCAGCAGCCCCCGATATGGACAGGGCCACGAGCAGTACTTC.

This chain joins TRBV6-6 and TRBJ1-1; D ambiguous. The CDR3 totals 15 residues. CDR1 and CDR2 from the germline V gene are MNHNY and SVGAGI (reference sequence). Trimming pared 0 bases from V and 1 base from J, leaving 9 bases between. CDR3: CASSYSYPGNTEAFF. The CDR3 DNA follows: TGTGCCAGCAGTTACTCGTATCCAGGGAACACTGAAGCTTTCTTT.

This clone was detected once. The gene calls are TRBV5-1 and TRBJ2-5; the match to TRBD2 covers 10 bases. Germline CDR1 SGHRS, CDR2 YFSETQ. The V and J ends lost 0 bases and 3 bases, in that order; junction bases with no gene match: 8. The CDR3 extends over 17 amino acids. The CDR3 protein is CASSLASSGGAEETQYF. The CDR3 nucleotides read TGCGCCAGCAGCTTGGCCAGCAGCGGGGGGGCCGAAGAGACCCAGTACTTC.

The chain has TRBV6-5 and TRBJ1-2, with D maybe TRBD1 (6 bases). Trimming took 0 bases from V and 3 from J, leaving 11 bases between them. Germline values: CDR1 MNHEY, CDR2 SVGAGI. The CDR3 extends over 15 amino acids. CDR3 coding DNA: TGTGCCAGCAGTTACTCGAACAGGGCCTACTATGGCTACACCTTC. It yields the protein CASSYSNRAYYGYTF.

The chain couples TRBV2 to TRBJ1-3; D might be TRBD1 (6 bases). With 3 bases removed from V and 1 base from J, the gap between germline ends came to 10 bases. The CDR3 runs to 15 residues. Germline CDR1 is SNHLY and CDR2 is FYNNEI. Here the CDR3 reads CASSDEGGSGNTIYF. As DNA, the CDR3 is TGTGCCAGCAGTGATGAAGGGGGTTCTGGAAACACCATATATTTT. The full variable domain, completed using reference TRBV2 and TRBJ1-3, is EPEVTQTPSHQVTQMGQEVILRCVPISNHLYFYWYRQILGQKVEFLVSFYNNEISEKSEIFDDQFSVERPDGSNFTLKIRSTKLEDSAMYFCASSDEGGSGNTIYFGEGSWLTVV.